This TCR beta chain was sequenced for a study of blood T cell repertoires in COVID-19. Background on the study: Acute and convalescent COVID-19 specimens originated in the United States, Italy and Spain. T cells, B-cell-depleted T cells, or PBMCs supplied cDNA or gDNA.

Methods used by the authors: Researchers report that nucleated cell counts were estimated from reference gene primer amplification. Sequencing was performed with immunoSEQ multiplex PCR; in TCRdb, only in-frame clones are kept and a portion is missing. V, J and clone size reflect that table, while D and trimming were determined from the DNA. The sample yields some 170,000 clones, about 80% seen once. This sequence was found in a woman aged 65 to 85 with acute or convalescent COVID-19. Sequenced: peripheral blood.

The CDR3 here is CASSEAVGQGNTEAFF. For the CDR3, the DNA is TGTGCCAGCAGTGAAGCGGTCGGTCAGGGCAACACTGAAGCTTTCTTT. J is TRBJ1-1 and V is TRBV2, with D perhaps TRBD1 (5 bases). Germline values: CDR1 SNHLY, CDR2 FYNNEI. The V end lost 0 bases, the J end lost 2 bases, and 13 bases lay between the germline ends. The CDR3 extends over 16 amino acids.